The present entry profiles one TCR beta chain with its context. This clone is characterized as medium-sized (0.01 to 0.1%). The antigen it recognizes is unknown. There are no base qualities to consult, and no much larger clone falls within one base. In the paper's terms, the treatment or condition label means: high-dose cyclophosphamide on days +3 and +4 as single-agent GVHD prophylaxis. Busulfan and fludarabine conditioning, a related or unrelated marrow graft, and cyclophosphamide on days +3 and +4 were given to PTCy patients. PTCy-treated patients came from a prospective multi-institutional clinical trial. Mononuclear cells from peripheral blood and bone marrow were separated by Ficoll-Hypaque density centrifugation and then cryopreserved. This entry comes from a study of T cells after posttransplantation cyclophosphamide listed by TCRdb under 2016. As for the study more broadly: Using TRB sequencing, the study followed how the T cell repertoire rebuilt after myeloablative bone marrow transplantation with posttransplantation cyclophosphamide given as GVHD prophylaxis. Public TRB sequences were checked against a database of over 3,000 sequences associated with responses to pathogens, tumor antigens, self-antigens and alloantigens. Up to about 3 additional blood samples from 2 to 5.2 years after transplant were also TRB-sequenced in 3 patients, as was pretransplant blood from several patients. Samples from around 40 PTCy-treated patients and 16 related bone marrow donors of those patients were subjected to antigen receptor sequencing. Blood from all 35 or so PTCy patients with 1-year posttransplant specimens was subjected to TRB sequencing. Because TRA and TRB clonality were tightly correlated in fewer than ten samples, subsequent TCR analyses were focused on TRB only. Paper-wide results and their limitations: Across roughly 49 patients, TRB clonality was highly associated with recipient CMV seropositivity and CMV reactivation, and diversity in PTCy patients was similar to diversity in CNI/methotrexate controls. The TRB repertoires of T cells infiltrating skin or GI tract showed only limited overlap with the TRB repertoires of T cells in blood. Donor-recipient similarity was low at 1-2 months but rose over the first year, and later blood repertoires were often dominated by donor CD8+ memory clones.

TRB sequencing used genomic DNA with the immunoSEQ assay at survey resolution or the hsTCRB kit. In the original analysis: The immunoSEQ software was used for initial read processing, and the LymphoSeq R package was used for repertoire analyses. Clonality was computed as 1 minus normalized Shannon entropy; Gini coefficient was also calculated for each TRB dataset. To infer phenotypes in unsorted samples, TRB sequences from sorted subsets of the recipient or donor were mapped onto unsorted samples from the same recipient. The source is immuneACCESS, and TCRdb retained only in-frame sequences with V and J called. Part of the clones is not carried over; for the studies checked, unresolved V genes explain less than half of this, and the remainder is unexplained. The V and J calls and clone size were taken over from that table, and D and trimming were inferred from the DNA. Here the sample lists 5,000 to 5,500 clones, none seen once only. The top ten clones comprise around 16% of the sample.

The CDR3 holds 14 amino acids from the cysteine to the phenylalanine. The DNA shown is the 42-base CDR3, in frame from base 1. Trimming takes 0 bases off V and 6 bases off J; junction bases not matched to a gene: 2. The germline V gene provides CDR1 MRHNA and CDR2 SNTAGT. Sequencing was performed on PBMCs, taken after allogeneic stem cell transplant with posttransplant cyclophosphamide. The TCR originated in a female patient between 30 and 39 years old who received an allogeneic stem cell transplant from an unrelated donor, was CMV-positive, and had acute and chronic GVHD. Donor T cells from the graft may be present among the T cells after a transplant. The chain uses TRBV6-4 and TRBJ2-1; 7 central nucleotides agree with TRBD2. This receptor has the CDR3 CASSDSRTSNEQFF. The sequenced DNA: TGTGCCAGCAGTGACTCAAGGACTAGCAATGAGCAGTTCTTC.